This T cell receptor beta chain was retrieved from a study of T cell repertoires in cytomegalovirus infection. In the study overall: Well-studied HLA-B-restricted epitopes and recently identified HLA-C-restricted epitopes of CMV were both used in the study. Through public TCR beta signatures, both CMV infection and matching HLA type were indicated.

Germline assignment: CDR1 MNHEY and CDR2 SMNVEV (reference sequence). The CDR3 spans 13 residues. Trimming removed 7 bases from V and 5 bases from J, with 11 bases in between. Notes on this clonotype: The antigen is not known.

MiXCR was run by TCRdb on the reads, yielding one entry per CDR3 protein. The sample lists fewer than 1,000,000 distinct CDR3 sequences, 31% occurring once. Study-wide results and caveats: The ex vivo response was dominated by HLA-C-restricted CMV-specific TCR beta clonotypes. Based on cumulative public TCR beta family frequency, carriers of CMV plus the relevant HLA were identified.

The sequencing here drew on cultured CD8+ T cells from PBMCs, taken from culture after CMV antigen stimulation. The rearrangement links TRBV27 to TRBJ2-2, with D unresolved. This TCR was sampled from a human donor in good health (CMV status not recorded). Some clones in this sample may be carry-over from other donors' samples. DNA of the CDR3: TGTGCCAGCACTCCGAAATATACCGGGGAGCTGTTTTTT. Amino acids: CASTPKYTGELFF.